This T cell receptor beta chain came from a study of a mutant IDH1 vaccine in newly diagnosed glioma. The study, taken as a whole, reports: Researchers report vaccine-induced immune responses in 80% to 95% of patients.

Losses at the gene ends were 4 bases for V and 4 bases for J; bases not matched to a gene: 7. The CDR3 is 16 residues long. Per the germline V gene, CDR1 is LGHNA and CDR2 is YNFKEQ. The sample's time point: week 23, last vaccination. Mutant IDH1 20-mer peptide, at 300 ug, made up each vaccine dose, with topical imiquimod. A remark on this clone: Antigen specificity is unknown.

Data came from immunoSEQ multiplex PCR; TCRdb stores just in-frame clones and leaves some out. The table has over 50,000 clones, 75% to 90% seen once. The sample here was PBMCs, taken from a glioma patient whose treatment included an IDH1 peptide vaccine. The origin of this receptor is a man younger than 35 with glioma. This chain links TRBV4-2 with TRBJ2-3; 11 positions match TRBD2. This CDR3 is CASSPAISGGADTQYF. The CDR3 DNA follows: TGTGCCAGCAGCCCCGCAATTAGCGGGGGGGCAGATACGCAGTATTTT.